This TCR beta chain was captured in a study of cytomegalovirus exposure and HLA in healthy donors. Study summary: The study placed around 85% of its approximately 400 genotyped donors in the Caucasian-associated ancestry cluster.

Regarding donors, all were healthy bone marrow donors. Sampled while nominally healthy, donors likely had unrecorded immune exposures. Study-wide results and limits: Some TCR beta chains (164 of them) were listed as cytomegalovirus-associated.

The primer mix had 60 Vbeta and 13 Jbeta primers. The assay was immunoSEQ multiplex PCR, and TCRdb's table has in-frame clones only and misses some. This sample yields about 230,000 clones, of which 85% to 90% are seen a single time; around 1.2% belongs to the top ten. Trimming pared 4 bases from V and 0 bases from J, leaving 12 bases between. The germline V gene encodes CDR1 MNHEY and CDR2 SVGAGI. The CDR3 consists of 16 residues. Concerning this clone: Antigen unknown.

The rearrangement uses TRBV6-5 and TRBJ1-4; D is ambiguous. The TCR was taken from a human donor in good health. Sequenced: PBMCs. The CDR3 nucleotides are TGTGCCAGCAGTTCCTCGGGCGGGGCAACTAATGAAAAACTGTTTTTT. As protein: CASSSSGGATNEKLFF.